This is a list of T cell receptor beta chains from one sample in a study of cytomegalovirus exposure and HLA in healthy donors. Clones were sequenced by immunoSEQ multiplex PCR, and TCRdb holds only the in-frame ones, with some missing. This sample has 260,000 or so clones, with 80% to 95% found just once. The sequenced sample was PBMCs. The source of these receptors is a woman aged 25 to 39 in good health and CMV-seronegative. The CDR3 runs from the conserved cysteine through the conserved F or W. The D gene is left open where the match is weak. A row's size may be missing; if present it is once, few, many or a size class.

j_gene,abundance,d_gene,v_gene,CDR3nt,CDR3aa
TRBJ2-7,NA,TRBD2,TRBV7-8,TGTGCCAGCAGCTCCTTAGCGGGATACTCCTACGAGCAGTACTTC,CASSSLAGYSYEQYF
TRBJ2-7,once,TRBD2,TRBV6-4,TGTGCCAGCATTAAGACTAGCGGGATTACCGGGGCGTACGAGCAGTACTTC,CASIKTSGITGAYEQYF
TRBJ1-2,few,NA,TRBV25-1,TGTGCCAGCAGTGAGTCTGCAGGGGCAGGCTACACCTTC,CASSESAGAGYTF
TRBJ2-4,NA,TRBD2,TRBV15,TGTGCCACCAGCAGAGATGGGGTTAGCGGGAGGGCTGGCATTCAGTACTTC,CATSRDGVSGRAGIQYF
TRBJ2-5,NA,NA,TRBV28,TGTGCCAGCAGTTATTTCACAGGGAGCCAAGAGACCCAGTACTTC,CASSYFTGSQETQYF
TRBJ2-5,NA,NA,TRBV27,TGTGCCAGCAGATCAAGGGGGGAGACCCAGTACTTC,CASRSRGETQYF
TRBJ2-2,NA,TRBD2,TRBV14,TGTGCCAGCAGCCAGGGAGCGGGAGTAACCGGGGAGCTGTTTTTT,CASSQGAGVTGELFF
TRBJ2-7,NA,NA,TRBV27,TGTGCCAGCAGTTATGGGGTTGGTCACGAGCAGTACTTC,CASSYGVGHEQYF
TRBJ1-2,NA,NA,TRBV27,TGTGCCAGCAGTCCGGATCAGTCGTATGGCTACACCTTC,CASSPDQSYGYTF
TRBJ2-7,NA,NA,TRBV9,TGTGCCAGCAGCGTAGCTGACTCAGGGCGCGAGCAGTACTTC,CASSVADSGREQYF
TRBJ2-7,NA,TRBD1,TRBV19,TGTGCCAGTAGTCCAGGAATACCGGGACAGGGTTACGAGCAGTACTTC,CASSPGIPGQGYEQYF
TRBJ2-3,NA,NA,TRBV27,TGTGCCAGCAGTTTCACCCGCACAGATACGCAGTATTTT,CASSFTRTDTQYF
TRBJ2-4,NA,NA,TRBV11-2,TGTGCCAGCACCATGATCGGAGGAGTCAAAAACATTCAGTACTTC,CASTMIGGVKNIQYF
TRBJ2-7,NA,TRBD2,TRBV4-1,TGCGCCAGCAGCCAACAAGCGGGAGTGGTCGACGAGCAGTACTTC,CASSQQAGVVDEQYF
TRBJ1-1,NA,NA,TRBV10-3,TGTGCCATCAGTGAGTCGTTGAACACTGAAGCTTTCTTT,CAISESLNTEAFF
TRBJ2-7,NA,NA,TRBV5-1,TGCGCCAGCCGGCACAGGGATGGGGGCTCCTACGAGCAGTACTTC,CASRHRDGGSYEQYF
TRBJ1-1,NA,NA,TRBV5-6,TGTGCCAGCAGCCCAGGCAGAGGGGCTGAAGCTTTCTTT,CASSPGRGAEAFF
TRBJ2-4,NA,TRBD2,TRBV11-1,TGTGCCAGCAGCTTGGGGACTAGCGGTGGAAACATTCAGTACTTC,CASSLGTSGGNIQYF
TRBJ2-3,NA,TRBD2,TRBV6-1,TGTGCCAGCAGTGAAGCGCTTCATGTGACTAGCCCTCCAGATACGCAGTATTTT,CASSEALHVTSPPDTQYF
TRBJ2-7,NA,TRBD1,TRBV28,TGTGCCAGCAGTTTTAGGGACAGGGGGTCTCGGGAGCAGTACTTC,CASSFRDRGSREQYF
TRBJ2-3,NA,TRBD1,TRBV27,TGTGCCAGCAGAACCGGGACAGGGATCACAGATACGCAGTATTTT,CASRTGTGITDTQYF
TRBJ2-7,NA,NA,TRBV2,TGTGCCAGCAGTGAAGGCAGGGCCGCCTACGAGCAGTACTTC,CASSEGRAAYEQYF
TRBJ1-5,NA,TRBD1,TRBV5-6,TGTGCCAGCAGCTTGGGGACAGGGGGCCCTTTACGAATTAATCAGCCCCAGCATTTT,CASSLGTGGPLRINQPQHF
TRBJ2-7,NA,TRBD1,TRBV9,TGTGCCAGCAGCGCGCCGACAGGGGGCTTCAACGAGCAGTACTTC,CASSAPTGGFNEQYF
TRBJ2-5,NA,NA,TRBV6-1,TGTGCCAGCAGTGATATAGAGACCCAGTACTTC,CASSDIETQYF
TRBJ2-7,few,NA,TRBV2,TGTGCCAGCAGTGTCTCCTACGAGCAGTACTTC,CASSVSYEQYF
TRBJ2-3,NA,TRBD2,TRBV7-9,TGTGCCAGCAGCTTGGCGGGGGACGCCACAGATACGCAGTATTTT,CASSLAGDATDTQYF
TRBJ1-5,NA,TRBD1,TRBV19,TGTGCCAGTAGCCCCACAGGGGAAGTAGAGTCCCAGCATTTT,CASSPTGEVESQHF
TRBJ2-3,NA,NA,TRBV27,TGTGCCAGCAGTTTATCTAGCCCCGGGTTGTGGGGCCGGACAGATACGCAGTATTTT,CASSLSSPGLWGRTDTQYF
TRBJ1-5,NA,TRBD1,TRBV5-6,TGTGCCAGCAGCTACACAGGGGAGCCCCAGCATTTT,CASSYTGEPQHF
TRBJ2-1,NA,TRBD1,TRBV10-2,TGCGCCAGCAGTGGGACAGGGGCGGGCAATGAGCAGTTCTTC,CASSGTGAGNEQFF
TRBJ1-1,NA,NA,TRBV18,TGTGCCAGCTCACCACCAAGGGGGGGGGATGAAGCTTTCTTT,CASSPPRGGDEAFF
TRBJ2-3,NA,TRBD2,TRBV5-1,TGCGCCAGCAAGACGAGGACTAGCGGGAGTGCAGATACGCAGTATTTT,CASKTRTSGSADTQYF
TRBJ2-7,NA,NA,TRBV5-8,TGTGCCAGCAGCCCTCCCCAGGGTACCTACGAGCAGTACTTC,CASSPPQGTYEQYF
TRBJ2-1,NA,TRBD1,TRBV28,TGTGCCAGCAGTTTCACGACAGGGGAGGCGGCGGGGCAGTTCTTC,CASSFTTGEAAGQFF
TRBJ2-5,NA,NA,TRBV5-1,TGCGCCAGCAGCTTGGCCGGGACACCCCAAGAGACCCAGTACTTC,CASSLAGTPQETQYF
TRBJ2-5,NA,NA,TRBV5-6,TGTGCCAGCAGCCGAGGGATTGGGCAAGAGACCCAGTACTTC,CASSRGIGQETQYF
TRBJ2-1,NA,NA,TRBV9,TGTGCCAGCAGCGCAGATCCGGCGGGTTCCTACAATGAGCAGTTCTTC,CASSADPAGSYNEQFF
TRBJ2-3,NA,NA,TRBV5-6,TGTGCCAGCAGCCTCCTAACAGATACGCAGTATTTT,CASSLLTDTQYF
TRBJ2-5,NA,TRBD1,TRBV6-5,TGTGCCAGCAGTTCCACGGGACAGGGTGGAGAGACCCAGTACTTC,CASSSTGQGGETQYF
TRBJ2-1,NA,NA,TRBV27,TGTGCCAGCAGTTTTGGGACTTACTCCTACAATGAGCAGTTCTTC,CASSFGTYSYNEQFF
TRBJ2-3,NA,TRBD2,TRBV18,TGTGCCAGCTCACCACGACTAGCGGGAGAGGGTGATACGCAGTATTTT,CASSPRLAGEGDTQYF
TRBJ2-5,few,TRBD2,TRBV6-1,TGTGCCAGCAGATCTAGCGGTAGCGGGGAGACCCAGTACTTC,CASRSSGSGETQYF
TRBJ2-7,NA,TRBD2,TRBV15,TGTGCCACCAGCAGTCGCCGGGACCGGGATGATAGCGGGAGTTGGTACGAGCAGTACTTC,CATSSRRDRDDSGSWYEQYF
TRBJ2-3,NA,NA,TRBV7-6,TGTGCCAGCAGCTTAGAGGGCGAAAGCACAGATACGCAGTATTTT,CASSLEGESTDTQYF
TRBJ1-2,NA,NA,TRBV9,TGTGCCAGCAGCGCGGCCAACAGGGAGAAGGGTGGCTACACCTTC,CASSAANREKGGYTF
TRBJ1-2,NA,NA,TRBV9,TGTGCCAGCAGCACCCCCATAGGGGGGAACTATGGCTACACCTTC,CASSTPIGGNYGYTF
TRBJ1-1,NA,NA,TRBV19,TGTGCCAGTAGAGGTGGGGGCGAAGCTTTCTTT,CASRGGGEAFF
TRBJ2-7,NA,TRBD2,TRBV11-3,TGTGCCAGCAGTTCAAGCGGGACTCAGTACTTC,CASSSSGTQYF
TRBJ1-2,once,NA,TRBV7-8,TGTGCCAGCAGCCATAAAAAGGGTGCCTACACCTTC,CASSHKKGAYTF
TRBJ1-4,once,TRBD1,TRBV7-3,TGTGCCAGCAGCTTTTTCCCTCGACAGGGTAGTGTTGATGAAAAACTGTTTTTT,CASSFFPRQGSVDEKLFF
TRBJ1-5,NA,NA,TRBV9,TGTGCCAGCAGCAGCCCCAGTCGGGGCACTCTCAATCAGCCCCAGCATTTT,CASSSPSRGTLNQPQHF
TRBJ2-7,once,NA,TRBV20-1,TGCAGTGCTAGTTCGGTTCGGGAGCAGTACTTC,CSASSVREQYF
TRBJ2-3,NA,TRBD2,TRBV5-1,TGCGCCAGCAGCTTGGAGCAGACTAGCGGGATCCTCACAGATACGCAGTATTTT,CASSLEQTSGILTDTQYF
TRBJ2-3,NA,TRBD2,TRBV7-2,TGTGCCAGCAGCTTAGAGTGGCTAGCGGGAGGAACAGATACGCAGTATTTT,CASSLEWLAGGTDTQYF